Below are 11 T cell receptor beta chains sequenced from a single sample in a study of cytomegalovirus exposure and HLA in healthy donors (dated by TCRdb to the late 2010s). The method was the immunoSEQ multiplex PCR assay. The multiplex PCR relied on a mix of 60 forward primers for TCR Vbeta segments and 13 reverse primers for TCR Jbeta segments. The table comes from immuneACCESS by way of TCRdb, which keeps in-frame sequences with V and J called. Part of the clones is missing from these tables; in studies checked, under half for an unresolved V gene and the rest for unknown reasons. A total of around 180,000 clones appear in this sample, 84% of them only once. The ten largest clones take up 0.25% to 0.3% of the sample. The source material was PBMCs. The receptors come from a boy under 18 in good health and CMV-seronegative.

This sequence joins TRBV5-1 and TRBJ2-3, with TRBD2 matching 11 bases. Looked up from germline, CDR1 is SGHRS and CDR2 is YFSETQ. There are 18 residues in the CDR3. V lost 1 base to trimming and J lost 3 bases; unmatched junction nucleotides: 10. The CDR3 reads CASSLISGRAGGTDTQYF. CDR3 bases: TGCGCCAGCAGCTTGATTAGCGGGAGGGCCGGGGGGACAGATACGCAGTATTTT.

This rearrangement joins TRBV4-3 to TRBJ2-1, with TRBD2 matching over 11 bases. V gave up 4 bases and J gave up 8 bases; unmatched junction bases: 10. The CDR3 consists of 16 residues. Germline CDR1 and CDR2: LGHNA and YSLEER. This chain's CDR3 is CASSPQSSGGGHEQFF. CDR3 nucleotides: TGCGCCAGCAGCCCTCAGAGTAGCGGGGGGGGTCATGAGCAGTTCTTC.

V is TRBV7-2 and J is TRBJ2-3; possible D gene TRBD2, 6 bases. From germline, CDR1 is SGHTA and CDR2 FQGNSA. V was trimmed by 4 bases and J by 4 bases, leaving 21 bases between them. The CDR3 totals 17 residues. The CDR3 nucleotides are TGTGCCAGCAGCTCAAGGCGGGGATGGGACGAAGCAGATACGCAGTATTTT. Residues: CASSSRRGWDEADTQYF.

J is TRBJ1-2 and V is TRBV2; TRBD1 agrees at 8 bases. Per germline, CDR1 SNHLY and CDR2 FYNNEI. Germline trimming cut 6 bases from V and 8 bases from J; bases unmatched to any gene: 14. The CDR3 loop spans 15 amino acids. The CDR3 spells CASSTGTGVFYGYTF. The CDR3 DNA follows: TGTGCCAGCAGCACCGGGACAGGTGTTTTTTACGGCTACACCTTC.

The CDR3 is CASSLGGQNYGYTF. In DNA form, the CDR3 reads TGTGCCAGCAGCTTAGGCGGACAGAACTATGGCTACACCTTC. The rearrangement links TRBV7-2 to TRBJ1-2, with D possibly matching TRBD1 (6 bases). CDR3 size: 14 residues. The V gene lost 1 base and the J gene lost 2 bases, with 8 bases spanning the gap. Germline V gene sequence: CDR1 SGHTA, CDR2 FQGNSA.

V usage is TRBV10-2 and J usage is TRBJ2-7; D is undetermined. Deletions cut 4 bases from V and 0 bases from J, with 10 bases between. The length of the CDR3 is 14 residues. Germline V gene lookup returns CDR1 WSHSY and CDR2 SAAADI. The chain's CDR3 is CASSGAASSYEQYF. Here the CDR3 DNA reads TGCGCCAGCAGTGGGGCCGCGAGCTCCTACGAGCAGTACTTC.

This clone was recorded only once. This chain uses TRBV6-5 with TRBJ1-1, with 8 nucleotides matching TRBD1. J gave up 7 bases and V 5 bases, and 12 bases lay outside the gene matches. The CDR3 consists of 15 residues. The germline gives CDR1 MNHEY, CDR2 SVGAGI. The CDR3 nucleotides read TGTGCCAGCAGTAGTGACAGGGGCGGGGTTATTGAAGCTTTCTTT. This translates into CASSSDRGGVIEAFF.

V is TRBV7-9 and J is TRBJ2-7, with D possibly TRBD2 on 5 matching bases. V lost 5 bases, J lost 0 bases, and 14 bases lay in between. CDR3 size: 15 residues. Germline lookup yields CDR1 SEHNR and CDR2 FQNEAQ (reference sequence). The CDR3 spells CASSHGGLSSYEQYF. The DNA for the CDR3 is TGTGCCAGCAGCCATGGTGGACTTAGCTCCTACGAGCAGTACTTC.

This clone has just one count. The J gene is TRBJ2-7, the V gene TRBV7-8; possibly TRBD1 for D (5 bases). The CDR3 extends over 14 amino acids. Germline CDR1 reads SGHVS; CDR2 reads FQNEAQ. The germline V and J ends were trimmed by 0 bases and 1 base, with 7 bases remaining between them. The CDR3 nucleotides are TGTGCCAGCAGCTTAGCGGGGCGGTCCTACGAGCAGTACTTC. The encoded protein is CASSLAGRSYEQYF. Variable domain in full (rest from reference TRBV7-8 and TRBJ2-7): GAGVSQSPRYKVAKRGQDVALRCDPISGHVSLFWYQQALGQGPEFLTYFQNEAQLDKSGLPSDRFFAERPEGSVSTLKIQRTQQEDSAVYLCASSLAGRSYEQYFGPGTRLTVT.

The V and J genes are TRBV4-1 and TRBJ1-2, with D possibly being TRBD1 (6 bases). V lost 1 base and J 3 bases, leaving 21 bases between the germline ends. The germline gives CDR1 MGHRA, CDR2 YSYEKL. The CDR3 loop spans 18 amino acids. CDR3 DNA sequence: TGCGCCAGCAGCCAAGTCTTTACTTTGAGGGACACGGACTATGGCTACACCTTC. Protein: CASSQVFTLRDTDYGYTF.

The rearrangement links TRBV27 to TRBJ2-7; 8 bases are a match to TRBD1. CDR3 length equals 12 residues. Germline V gene data show CDR1 as MNHEY and CDR2 as SMNVEV (reference sequence). Trimming cost V 5 bases and J 7 bases; bases outside gene matches: 4. The CDR3 sequence: CASSGQGREQYF. The CDR3 bases are TGTGCCAGCAGTGGACAGGGCCGGGAGCAGTACTTC.